This is a list of T cell receptor beta chains from one sample in a study of T cells in Graves' hyperthyroidism and ophthalmopathy. MiXCR, run by TCRdb on the multiplex PCR reads, gives a single entry per CDR3 protein. The sample shows about 480,000 distinct CDR3 sequences, 22% of them seen only once. The sequenced sample consisted of blood. Receptors were obtained from a woman between 65 and 79 years old with Graves' ophthalmopathy. The CDR3 runs from the conserved cysteine through the conserved F or W. Each record gives: CDR3 protein, CDR3 DNA, V gene, D gene, clone size, J gene. D genes are given only for firm matches. Part of the rows lack a size; the others show once, few, many or a class for expanded clones.

CASSQALRPGKNIQYF TGTGCCAGCAGCCAAGCATTACGACCGGGTAAAAACATTCAGTACTTC TRBV3-1 NA NA TRBJ2-4
CASSMARLNSPLHF TGTGCCAGCAGTATGGCACGGCTAAATTCACCCCTCCACTTT TRBV5-8 NA few TRBJ1-6
CASSLEGRPYNEQFF TGTGCCAGCAGCTTGGAGGGGAGGCCCTACAATGAGCAGTTCTTC TRBV9 NA few TRBJ2-1
CASSHFGVRGYTF TGTGCCAGCAGCCACTTCGGGGTTCGCGGCTACACCTTC TRBV11-2 NA many TRBJ1-2
CASSLPKGLGYTF TGTGCCAGCTCGCTACCGAAGGGCTTGGGCTACACCTTC TRBV18 NA NA TRBJ1-2
CASSAGRNSPLHF TGTGCCAGCAGCGCGGGAAGGAATTCACCCCTCCACTTT TRBV9 NA NA TRBJ1-6
CASSPSGRARETQYF TGTGCCAGCAGCCCTAGCGGGAGGGCCCGGGAGACCCAGTACTTC TRBV28 TRBD2 few TRBJ2-5
CASSFRTSGSTDTQYF TGTGCCAGCAGCTTCCGGACTAGCGGGAGTACAGATACGCAGTATTTT TRBV7-9 TRBD2 NA TRBJ2-3
CAISESGTPNTEAFF TGTGCCATCAGTGAGTCCGGGACACCGAACACTGAAGCTTTCTTT TRBV10-3 NA many TRBJ1-1
CASSELVGRTIEQYF TGTGCCAGCAGTGAATTAGTAGGGCGGACGATCGAGCAGTACTTC TRBV12-3/TRBV12-4 NA NA TRBJ2-7
CGAPQGGSNQPQHF TGCGGTGCTCCCCAAGGCGGTAGCAATCAGCCCCAGCATTTT TRBV20-1 NA NA TRBJ1-5
CASSTPGGGEQFF TGTGCCAGCAGCACCCCCGGCGGTGGTGAGCAGTTCTTC TRBV11-1 NA few TRBJ2-1
CASSFLDSHYEQYF TGTGCCAGCAGTTTCCTAGATTCGCACTACGAGCAGTACTTC TRBV6-1 NA NA TRBJ2-7
CASSSEYQPQHF TGTGCCAGCAGTTCCGAATATCAGCCCCAGCATTTT TRBV6-2/TRBV6-3 NA few TRBJ1-5
CASSFDGLGVVQFF TGTGCCAGCAGTTTTGACGGACTGGGTGTTGTGCAGTTCTTC TRBV28 NA many TRBJ2-1
CASKRLGQGLNEQFF TGTGCCAGCAAGAGGTTAGGACAGGGGCTGAATGAGCAGTTCTTC TRBV7-9 TRBD1 NA TRBJ2-1
CSGKAVNTEAFF TGCAGTGGGAAGGCCGTGAACACTGAAGCTTTCTTT TRBV20-1 NA many TRBJ1-1
CASGLVLAALTHNEQFF TGTGCTAGTGGTTTGGTACTCGCAGCCCTAACCCACAATGAGCAGTTCTTC TRBV12-5 NA few TRBJ2-1
CATLSGRERNTGELFF TGTGCCACCCTATCCGGGAGGGAGAGGAACACCGGGGAGCTGTTTTTT TRBV19 TRBD2 NA TRBJ2-2
CASRLLGSSYNEQFF TGTGCCAGCAGGTTACTAGGCAGCTCCTACAATGAGCAGTTCTTC TRBV12-3/TRBV12-4 NA many TRBJ2-1
CASSDQTGRIYEQYF TGCGCCAGCAGTGACCAGACAGGGCGGATCTACGAGCAGTACTTC TRBV10-1 TRBD1 NA TRBJ2-7
CASRRLATNVLTF TGTGCCAGCAGGAGACTAGCGACCAACGTCCTGACTTTC TRBV6-1 TRBD2 NA TRBJ2-6
CSVGDRKNTEAFF TGCAGCGTTGGGGACAGGAAGAACACTGAAGCTTTCTTT TRBV29-1 TRBD1 few TRBJ1-1
CSASVRGSTDTQYF TGCAGTGCTAGCGTCAGGGGGAGCACAGATACGCAGTATTTT TRBV20-1 TRBD1 NA TRBJ2-3
CASRDFSSYNSPLHF TGTGCCAGCAGAGACTTTAGCTCCTATAATTCACCCCTCCACTTT TRBV27 NA NA TRBJ1-6
CASSLTGVYEQYF TGTGCCAGCAGTTTGACAGGGGTCTACGAGCAGTACTTC TRBV28 TRBD1 many TRBJ2-7
CSAGEETQYF TGCAGTGCGGGGGAAGAGACCCAGTACTTC TRBV20-1 NA NA TRBJ2-5
CASSRGQAKAFF TGTGCCAGCAGCCGGGGACAGGCCAAAGCTTTCTTT TRBV12-3/TRBV12-4 TRBD1 NA TRBJ1-1
CASSLDGSVRSEAFF TGTGCCAGCAGTTTAGATGGAAGCGTTCGCTCTGAAGCTTTCTTT TRBV12-3/TRBV12-4 NA many TRBJ1-1
CADATLGSPGGGYTF TGTGCCGACGCCACCCTAGGTTCTCCGGGAGGTGGCTACACCTTC TRBV30 NA NA TRBJ1-2
CAIGTDPFYEQYF TGTGCCATCGGGACGGACCCTTTCTACGAGCAGTACTTC TRBV10-3 NA NA TRBJ2-7
CASSLDGRNTEAFF TGTGCCAGCAGTTTAGACGGGCGGAACACTGAAGCTTTCTTT TRBV28 NA many TRBJ1-1
CASSLAPGQGGPLSEAFF TGTGCCAGCAGTTTAGCGCCCGGACAGGGGGGACCTCTCTCTGAAGCTTTCTTT TRBV12-3/TRBV12-4 TRBD1 many TRBJ1-1
CAISEGFGRLGSYNEQFF TGTGCCATCAGTGAGGGTTTCGGGCGCTTGGGCTCCTACAATGAGCAGTTCTTC TRBV10-3 NA NA TRBJ2-1
CASTHTSSQGAGELFF TGTGCCAGCACCCATACCTCCTCACAGGGGGCCGGGGAGCTGTTTTTT TRBV12-3/TRBV12-4 TRBD1 many TRBJ2-2
CASSQGAFLTNEQFF TGCGCCAGCAGCCAAGGAGCTTTCTTGACCAATGAGCAGTTCTTC TRBV4-1 NA NA TRBJ2-1
CASSPPGPQYEQYF TGTGCCAGCAGTCCGCCGGGACCTCAATACGAGCAGTACTTC TRBV28 NA few TRBJ2-7
CASSAPTSGSLNTQYF TGTGCCAGCAGTGCCCCCACTAGCGGGAGTTTGAATACGCAGTATTTT TRBV2 TRBD2 many TRBJ2-3
CASSPGSDTDTQYF TGTGCCAGCAGTCCCGGTTCTGACACAGATACGCAGTATTTT TRBV25-1 NA few TRBJ2-3
CASSTTSASYNEQFF TGCGCCAGCAGCACCACTAGCGCCTCCTACAATGAGCAGTTCTTC TRBV5-1 TRBD2 NA TRBJ2-1
CASSENTTPGLVLPPPQYF TGTGCCAGCAGTGAAAATACCACGCCGGGACTAGTTCTCCCTCCTCCGCAGTATTTT TRBV25-1 TRBD2 few TRBJ2-3
CASSLNTGSSGEQYF TGTGCCAGCAGCTTAAATACAGGGTCCTCGGGCGAGCAGTACTTC TRBV7-9 NA NA TRBJ2-7
CAISLSTGTEAFF TGTGCCATCAGCCTGAGTACCGGGACAGAAGCTTTCTTT TRBV10-3 NA few TRBJ1-1
CASSLEGMGRSEAFF TGTGCCAGCAGTTTAGAAGGGATGGGTCGTTCCGAAGCTTTCTTT TRBV27 NA many TRBJ1-1
CASSIGQNTEAFF TGTGCCAGTAGTATCGGGCAGAACACTGAAGCTTTCTTT TRBV19 NA many TRBJ1-1
CASTFPGQGKLETQYF TGTGCCAGCACCTTTCCGGGACAGGGTAAATTGGAGACCCAGTACTTC TRBV7-9 TRBD1 many TRBJ2-5
CSARHQGAYGYTF TGCAGTGCTAGACATCAGGGGGCCTATGGCTACACCTTC TRBV20-1 TRBD1 few TRBJ1-2
CASSFVGSTGYNEQFF TGTGCCAGCAGCTTTGTAGGGAGCACTGGCTACAATGAGCAGTTCTTC TRBV7-2 NA many TRBJ2-1
CASSLIASVSGNTIYF TGTGCCAGCAGCTTAATAGCCTCCGTCTCTGGAAACACCATATATTTT TRBV7-8 NA few TRBJ1-3
CASSLASTGGREQYF TGCGCCAGCAGCTTGGCCTCTACAGGGGGCCGCGAGCAGTACTTC TRBV5-1 TRBD1 NA TRBJ2-7
CASRPAGQGDTEAFF TGTGCCAGCAGGCCCGCCGGACAGGGGGACACTGAAGCTTTCTTT TRBV6-2/TRBV6-3 TRBD1 few TRBJ1-1
CASSPRLAGGGDTQYF TGTGCCAGCAGCCCCAGGCTAGCGGGAGGAGGAGATACGCAGTATTTT TRBV12-3/TRBV12-4 TRBD2 many TRBJ2-3
CAITDVAGGPGKQYF TGTGCCATCACCGATGTAGCGGGAGGGCCGGGGAAGCAGTACTTC TRBV10-3 TRBD2 NA TRBJ2-7
CSVGGGGGSYEQYF TGCAGCGTTGGGGGTGGGGGGGGCTCCTACGAGCAGTACTTC TRBV29-1 TRBD2 NA TRBJ2-7
CASSPRIQGTDTQYF TGTGCCAGCTCACCGCGGATTCAGGGCACAGATACGCAGTATTTT TRBV18 NA NA TRBJ2-3
CATQGASGYTF TGTGCCACTCAGGGGGCTAGTGGCTACACCTTC TRBV2 TRBD1 NA TRBJ1-2
CASSAGTFSNQPQHF TGTGCCAGCAGTGCCGGGACTTTTAGCAATCAGCCCCAGCATTTT TRBV12-3/TRBV12-4 NA few TRBJ1-5